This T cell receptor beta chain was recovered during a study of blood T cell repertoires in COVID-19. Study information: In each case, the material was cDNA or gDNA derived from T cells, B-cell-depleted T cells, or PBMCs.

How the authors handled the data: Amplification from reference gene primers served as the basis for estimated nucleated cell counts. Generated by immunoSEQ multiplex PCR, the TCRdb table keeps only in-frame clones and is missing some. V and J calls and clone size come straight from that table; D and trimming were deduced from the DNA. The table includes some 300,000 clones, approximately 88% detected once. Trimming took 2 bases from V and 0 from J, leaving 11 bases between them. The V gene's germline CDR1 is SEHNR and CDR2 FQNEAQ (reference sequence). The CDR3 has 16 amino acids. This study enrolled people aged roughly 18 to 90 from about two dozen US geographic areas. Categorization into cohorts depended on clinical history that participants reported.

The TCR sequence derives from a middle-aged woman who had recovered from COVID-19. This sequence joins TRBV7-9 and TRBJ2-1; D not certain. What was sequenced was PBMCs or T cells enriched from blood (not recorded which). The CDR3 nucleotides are TGTGCCAGCAGCTTAAGGAGTACCAGCTCCTACAATGAGCAGTTCTTC. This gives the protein CASSLRSTSSYNEQFF.